These 31 T cell receptor beta chains originate from one sample sequenced in a study of blood T cells in healthy people across ages. Then a second PCR, running roughly 6 to 11 cycles, was carried out with a sample-barcoded 5' primer and a J-beta primer mix. Via MiXCR, TCRdb re-called the 5' RACE reads, giving one row per CDR3 protein. The table has 450,000 to 700,000 distinct CDR3 sequences, 25% to 30% seen once. The sample comprised blood. All receptors derive from a woman between 65 and 79 years old in good health.

This clonotype was observed a few times. The chain is built from TRBV6-6 and TRBJ1-6, with D hard to call. Per the germline V gene, CDR1 is MNHNY and CDR2 is SVGAGI (reference sequence). Trimming pared 2 bases from V and 8 bases from J, leaving 10 bases between. The CDR3 runs to 14 residues. The CDR3 DNA sequence: TGTGCCAGCAGTTACACATCTGCGTATTCACCCCTCCACTTT. Translated: CASSYTSAYSPLHF.

V usage is TRBV27 and J usage is TRBJ2-4; 8 bases are shared with TRBD2. CDR3 length equals 17 residues. Germline CDR1 reads MNHEY; CDR2 reads SMNVEV (reference sequence). V lost 5 bases to trimming and J lost 0 bases; unmatched junction nucleotides: 9. The chain's CDR3 is CASSRIGGALAKNIQYF. The DNA for the CDR3 is TGTGCCAGCAGTAGAATCGGGGGGGCTCTAGCCAAAAACATTCAGTACTTC.

As DNA, the CDR3 is TGCAGTGCCCGGGGATTAGAATGGGGCTACACCTTC. This gives the protein CSARGLEWGYTF. The chain combines TRBV20-1 with TRBJ1-2; no clear D. Germline lookup yields CDR1 DFQATT and CDR2 SNEGSKA (reference sequence). The CDR3 length is 12 residues. V lost 6 bases and J lost 8, with 16 bases in between.

The rearrangement uses TRBV4-3 and TRBJ2-5, with 9 nucleotides matching TRBD2. Germline V CDR1 and CDR2: LGHNA, YSLEER. V was clipped by 2 bases and J by 6 bases; unmatched bases: 7. CDR3 length: 15 residues. The CDR3 spells CASSQSRTSEQTQYF. DNA of the CDR3: TGCGCCAGCAGCCAATCCCGGACTAGCGAACAGACCCAGTACTTC.

The chain carries TRBV20-1 and TRBJ2-1; D remains unclear. The CDR3 spans 13 residues. Germline CDR1 DFQATT, CDR2 SNEGSKA (reference sequence). With 3 bases removed from V and 0 bases from J, the gap between germline ends came to 6 bases. The CDR3 region has the DNA TGCAGTGCTAGGACTCCCTCCTACAATGAGCAGTTCTTC. This sequence encodes CSARTPSYNEQFF.

The rearrangement joins TRBV28 to TRBJ1-6; 11 bases map to TRBD1. Per germline, CDR1 MDHEN and CDR2 SYDVKM. With 6 bases clipped from V and 10 bases from J, the junction kept 5 bases outside the gene matches. The CDR3 loop spans 14 amino acids. The CDR3, as DNA: TGTGCCAGCAGGTTCGGGACAGGGGGATCACCCCTCCACTTT. Its translation is CASRFGTGGSPLHF.

This clonotype has just a few counts. This sequence joins TRBV29-1 and TRBJ2-1; D is uncertain. V was shortened by 7 bases and J by 6 bases, with 22 bases between the two germline ends. Germline loops: CDR1 SQVTM, CDR2 ANQGSEA. The CDR3 runs to 15 residues. Written as DNA, the CDR3 is TGCAGCGCTATTTCTACCGGTCGATCCCCCAATGAGCAGTTCTTC. It is translated as CSAISTGRSPNEQFF.

The J gene is TRBJ1-2, the V gene TRBV18, with D unclear. The CDR3 runs 15 residues. Deletions cut 1 base from V and 0 bases from J, with 9 bases between. CDR1 is KGHSH, CDR2 LQKENI, per germline. DNA of the CDR3: TGTGCCAGCTCACCACAGGCCGAACCTAACTATGGCTACACCTTC. Protein product: CASSPQAEPNYGYTF.

The V and J genes are TRBV4-3 and TRBJ1-1; 9 bases fit TRBD1. Unmatched junction bases numbered 4, after V lost 1 base and J lost 4 bases. Germline V gives CDR1 LGHNA, CDR2 YSLEER. There are 15 residues in the CDR3. CDR3 loop: CASSQGTGVSTEAFF. The CDR3 DNA sequence: TGCGCCAGCAGCCAAGGGACAGGGGTTAGCACTGAAGCTTTCTTT.

The chain uses TRBV3-1 and TRBJ1-4; weak D call: TRBD1 (6 bases). V lost 2 bases to trimming and J lost 2 bases, with 9 bases between them. Germline V gives CDR1 LGHDT, CDR2 YNNKEL (reference sequence). The CDR3 runs 15 residues. CDR3 DNA: TGTGCCAGCAGCCAATTGGGGGCCACTAATGAAAAACTGTTTTTT. This translates into CASSQLGATNEKLFF.

The CDR3 here is CAISESTAYYGYTF. In DNA form, the CDR3 reads TGTGCCATCAGTGAGTCGACAGCCTACTATGGCTACACCTTC. The chain couples TRBV10-3 to TRBJ1-2; tentative D call: TRBD1 (5 bases). V was cut by 0 bases and J by 3 bases, with 8 bases left in between. This CDR3 has 14 amino acids. Germline CDR1 reads ENHRY; CDR2 reads SYGVKD.

This clonotype occurred a few times. J is TRBJ2-7 and V is TRBV5-6; 8 nucleotides agree with TRBD1. Germline CDR1 reads SGHDT; CDR2 reads YYEEEE. This CDR3 spans 15 amino acids. Unmatched junction bases numbered 6, after V lost 2 bases and J lost 2 bases. The CDR3 nucleotides are TGTGCCAGCAGCTTTTACGTGACAGGGGCCTACGAGCAGTACTTC. Translated, it gives CASSFYVTGAYEQYF.

V usage is TRBV7-2 and J usage is TRBJ2-2; possibly TRBD1 for D (5 bases). V was shortened by 6 bases and J by 0 bases, with 14 bases between the two germline ends. Germline lookup yields CDR1 SGHTA and CDR2 FQGNSA. CDR3 length: 16 amino acids. The CDR3 DNA reads TGTGCCAGCAGAACCGACAGTAGCTCGAACACCGGGGAGCTGTTTTTT. Protein sequence: CASRTDSSSNTGELFF.

The V gene is TRBV11-3, the J gene TRBJ2-5; tentative D call: TRBD2 (6 bases). The germline V and J ends were trimmed by 5 bases and 5 bases, with 24 bases remaining between them. The germline CDR1 and CDR2 sequences are SGHNT and YENEEA. The CDR3 loop spans 17 amino acids. The CDR3 loop reads CASSLGLQGNKGETQYF. CDR3 DNA: TGTGCCAGCAGCCTGGGACTCCAGGGAAACAAGGGGGAGACCCAGTACTTC.

This clonotype has only a few counts. The chain carries TRBV7-3 and TRBJ1-2, with 9 bases lining up with TRBD1. CDR3 size: 15 residues. J gave up 4 bases and V 5 bases, and 8 bases lay outside the gene matches. Germline V gene lookup returns CDR1 SGHTA and CDR2 FQGTGA. The CDR3 DNA is TGTGCCAGCAGCCGGACAGGGGACGCCTCCTATGGCTACACCTTC. This sequence encodes CASSRTGDASYGYTF.

This clonotype was counted only a few times. The junction departs from germline at one end; a sequencing error may be responsible. The chain couples TRBV5-1 to TRBJ2-1; TRBD2 aligns across 10 bases. The V gene's germline CDR1 is SGHRS and CDR2 YFSETQ. The CDR3 extends over 15 amino acids. As DNA, the CDR3 is TGCGCCAGCAGCTTGCGTACTAGCGGGGATGATGAGCAGTCCTTC. It specifies CASSLRTSGDDEQSF.

The V and J genes are TRBV20-1 and TRBJ2-5, with 7 bases that match TRBD2. The J call may be mistaken, given a closer DNA end match to TRBJ2-7. Germline V gene sequence: CDR1 DFQATT, CDR2 SNEGSKA (reference sequence). CDR3 length: 14 amino acids. CDR3 loop: CSAKNAGDAYEQYF. CDR3 sequence (DNA): TGCAGTGCTAAGAATGCGGGGGACGCCTACGAGCAGTACTTC.

This clonotype was detected only a few times. V and J are TRBV6-5 and TRBJ2-5; D uncertain. The CDR3 is made up of 14 amino acids. Trimming cost V 4 bases and J 2 bases, with 11 bases left between them. Germline loops: CDR1 MNHEY, CDR2 SVGAGI. In nucleotides, the CDR3 is TGTGCCAGCAGTTTTACGGTCACGCAAGAGACCCAGTACTTC. It codes for CASSFTVTQETQYF.

In this sample, this clonotype turned up a few times. The chain links TRBV7-3 to TRBJ1-1; unclear D gene. This CDR3 is built from 14 residues. Trimming shortened V by 1 base and J by 6 bases, and 12 bases separated the two germline ends. CDR1 and CDR2 (germline): SGHTA, FQGTGA. The CDR3 protein is CASSLKKSRAEAFF. As DNA, the CDR3 is TGTGCCAGCAGCTTAAAAAAGTCAAGGGCTGAAGCTTTCTTT.

The chain combines TRBV9 with TRBJ2-3; D call uncertain. The CDR3 contains 13 residues. Trimming left V 0 bases short and J 3 bases short, with 5 bases between. Germline CDR1 SGDLS, CDR2 YYNGEE. CDR3 residues: CASSVDGTDTQYF. For the CDR3, the DNA is TGTGCCAGCAGCGTAGACGGGACAGATACGCAGTATTTT.

The gene calls are TRBV3-1 and TRBJ2-3; 10 bases map to TRBD2. Trimming took 1 base from V and 4 from J; bases not matched to a gene: 8. The CDR3 totals 17 residues. CDR1 and CDR2 (germline): LGHDT, YNNKEL (reference sequence). The CDR3 DNA reads as TGTGCCAGCAGCCAAGGCGTTAGCGGGGGGCGAGCAGATACGCAGTATTTT. Translated, it gives CASSQGVSGGRADTQYF.

This clonotype was counted many times. The rearrangement joins TRBV4-3 to TRBJ1-6; D ambiguous. The germline V gene has CDR1 LGHNA and CDR2 YSLEER. V dropped 0 bases and J dropped 10 bases, with 13 bases sitting between them. There are 15 residues in the CDR3. Here the CDR3 DNA reads TGCGCCAGCAGCCAAGATGTGACGGGCCGCTCACCCCTCCACTTT. It encodes CASSQDVTGRSPLHF.

This clonotype occurred a few times. The genes are TRBV7-2 and TRBJ2-7; 8 bases line up with TRBD1. Germline V lookup: CDR1 SGHTA, CDR2 FQGNSA. Losses at the gene ends were 5 bases for V and 1 base for J; bases not matched to a gene: 10. The CDR3 is made up of 16 amino acids. The CDR3 sequence: CASSTLDRVGSYEQYF. CDR3 nucleotides: TGTGCCAGCAGCACGTTGGACAGGGTGGGATCCTACGAGCAGTACTTC.

The rearrangement links TRBV6-2 or TRBV6-3 to TRBJ1-6; 7 nucleotides line up with TRBD1. There are 16 residues in the CDR3. Germline V gene lookup returns CDR1 MNHEY and CDR2 SVGEGT. With 5 bases clipped from V and 10 bases from J, the junction kept 14 bases outside the gene matches. DNA of the CDR3: TGTGCCAGCAGTCCACCCCGACAGGGAATAAGGTCACCCCTCCACTTT. As protein: CASSPPRQGIRSPLHF.

The table lists this clonotype with a few counts. This sequence joins TRBV4-2 and TRBJ2-1; D is undetermined. The J call may not be correct, given that the DNA end is closer to TRBJ2-5. Per the germline V gene, CDR1 is LGHNA and CDR2 is YNFKEQ. The CDR3 extends over 13 amino acids. DNA of the CDR3: TGTGCCAGCAGCCAAGAAGGAGAAGAGACCCAGTACTTC. It encodes CASSQEGEETQYF.

This clonotype was detected a few times. The chain combines TRBV7-2 with TRBJ2-1, with D tentatively TRBD2 (5 bases). Trimming left V 3 bases short and J 5 bases short, with 14 bases between. CDR1 is SGHTA, CDR2 FQGNSA, per germline. The CDR3 has 15 amino acids. The CDR3 region has the DNA TGTGCCAGCAGCTTGGTGTCGACTACCAACAATGAGCAGTTCTTC. Protein: CASSLVSTTNNEQFF.

The chain is built from TRBV6-6 and TRBJ1-1; D may be TRBD1 (5 bases). CDR3 size: 15 residues. Germline lookup yields CDR1 MNHNY and CDR2 SVGAGI (reference sequence). Trimming shortened V by 6 bases and J by 5 bases, and 19 bases separated the two germline ends. The CDR3 DNA reads TGTGCCAGCAGCCGGGCGGGGGAAGAGGGTACTGAAGCTTTCTTT. As protein: CASSRAGEEGTEAFF.

In this sample, this clonotype turned up a few times. This chain links TRBV5-1 with TRBJ1-2; D gene unclear. Germline-derived CDR1 and CDR2 are SGHRS and YFSETQ. CDR3 size: 17 residues. Trimming removed 2 bases at V and 1 base at J, with 18 bases between. The CDR3 here is CASSLGSAGTLNYGYTF. CDR3 DNA: TGCGCCAGCAGCTTAGGGTCAGCGGGTACCCTTAACTATGGCTACACCTTC. The whole variable domain, filled in from reference TRBV5-1 and TRBJ1-2, reads KAGVTQTPRYLIKTRGQQVTLSCSPISGHRSVSWYQQTPGQGLQFLFEYFSETQRNKGNFPGRFSGRQFSNSRSEMNVSTLELGDSALYLCASSLGSAGTLNYGYTFGSGTRLTVV.

This clonotype appeared a few times. A much larger clone lies one base from this, so it may be a read error. V usage is TRBV5-6 and J usage is TRBJ2-7, with 9 bases matching TRBD1. From germline, CDR1 is SGHDT and CDR2 YYEEEE. The length of the CDR3 is 15 residues. The CDR3 DNA reads as TGTGCCAGCAGCTTGCCGAGGACAGGGGTATCCGAGCAGCACTTC. Its translation: CASSLPRTGVSEQHF.

This clonotype occurred a few times. The chain joins TRBV29-1 to TRBJ1-1; D is uncertain. CDR1 and CDR2 (germline): SQVTM, ANQGSEA. The CDR3 is 12 amino acids. Trimming stripped 7 bases from V and 0 bases from J, with 9 bases between. CDR3: CSATALNTEAFF. CDR3 DNA sequence: TGCAGCGCCACCGCCCTGAACACTGAAGCTTTCTTT.

The genes are TRBV29-1 and TRBJ2-3, with 10 nucleotides matching TRBD2. Trimming at V came to 2 bases and at J to 0 bases, leaving 5 bases not matched to a gene. The CDR3 contains 16 residues. Germline V gene lookup returns CDR1 SQVTM and CDR2 ANQGSEA. The CDR3 region is CSVESALAGSTDTQYF. CDR3 in DNA: TGCAGCGTTGAATCCGCACTAGCGGGGAGCACAGATACGCAGTATTTT.